The 8 T cell receptor beta chains below all came from one sample that was sequenced in a study of blood T cell repertoires in COVID-19. Profiling relied on immunoSEQ multiplex PCR, and the TCRdb table lists in-frame clones only, not all of them. The data contain about 210,000 clones, 82% of them singletons. Sequencing was done on a sample of peripheral blood. The receptors shown here come from a woman between 55 and 75 years old with COVID-19, enrolled during active disease.

The rearrangement joins TRBV18 to TRBJ1-4; D uncertain. The CDR3 is 15 residues long. The germline V gene has CDR1 KGHSH and CDR2 LQKENI. V was cut by 3 bases and J by 3 bases, with 11 bases left in between. CDR3 DNA sequence: TGTGCCAGCTCACCCAACAGAGGGCCTAATGAAAAACTGTTTTTT. It codes for CASSPNRGPNEKLFF.

The chain links TRBV5-5 to TRBJ1-2; possible D gene TRBD1, 6 bases. Trimming took 2 bases from V and 2 from J, leaving 10 bases between them. Germline assignment: CDR1 SGHKS and CDR2 YYEKEE (reference sequence). This CDR3 is 14 amino acids long. The CDR3 DNA follows: TGTGCCAGCAGCTTCTCACAGGGAAACTATGGCTACACCTTC. Amino acids: CASSFSQGNYGYTF.

The chain links TRBV5-5 to TRBJ2-1; 9 bases are shared with TRBD2. This CDR3 contains 14 residues. Germline CDR1 SGHKS, CDR2 YYEKEE (reference sequence). V was clipped by 3 bases and J by 7 bases; unmatched bases: 5. CDR3 amino acids: CASSSGLAMNEQFF. CDR3 coding DNA: TGTGCCAGCAGCTCTGGACTAGCGATGAATGAGCAGTTCTTC.

The V call is TRBV10-3, the J call TRBJ2-3; D may be TRBD1 (6 bases). The germline CDR1 and CDR2 sequences are ENHRY and SYGVKD. V was pared by 4 bases and J by 2 bases, with 16 bases between. The CDR3 sequence is 16 residues long. CDR3 in DNA: TGTGCCATCAGTGGGGGTTTGGCAGGGGACACAGATACGCAGTATTTT. This sequence encodes CAISGGLAGDTDTQYF.

J is TRBJ2-1 and V is TRBV5-1; 7 nucleotides line up with TRBD2. Germline V lookup: CDR1 SGHRS, CDR2 YFSETQ. The ends lost 4 bases at V and 5 bases at J; junction bases unmatched: 6. The CDR3 sequence is 14 residues long. CDR3 protein: CASSPRGFDNEQFF. The CDR3 DNA follows: TGCGCCAGCAGCCCGCGGGGGTTCGACAATGAGCAGTTCTTC.

This rearrangement joins TRBV28 to TRBJ1-5; TRBD1 matches 11 bases. The CDR3 extends over 17 amino acids. Germline values: CDR1 MDHEN, CDR2 SYDVKM. Unmatched junction bases numbered 12, after V lost 7 bases and J lost 4 bases. The CDR3 DNA reads as TGTGCCAGCACCTTTCATGGGACAGGGGGTAAAAATCAGCCCCAGCATTTT. This codes for CASTFHGTGGKNQPQHF.

This clone occurred once. The same CDR3 is also encoded by other DNA sequences in this sample. V and J are TRBV9 and TRBJ2-3, with TRBD2 matching 8 bases. The CDR3 covers 16 residues. V shed 0 bases, J shed 0 bases, and the junction held 3 bases outside the gene matches. Germline CDR1 and CDR2: SGDLS and YYNGEE. The CDR3 protein is CASSVAGGGSTDTQYF. The DNA for the CDR3 is TGTGCCAGCAGCGTAGCGGGAGGGGGAAGCACAGATACGCAGTATTTT.

The chain recombines TRBV3-1 (or the pseudogene TRBV3-2) with TRBJ2-7; a possible D gene is TRBD2 (6 bases). The CDR3 loop spans 13 amino acids. Germline V gives CDR1 LGHDT, CDR2 YNNKEL (reference sequence). V lost 5 bases to trimming and J lost 7 bases, with 15 bases between them. The CDR3 reads CASSEISGAEQYV. The CDR3 DNA reads as TGTGCCAGCAGCGAAATTAGCGGTGCGGAGCAGTACGTC.